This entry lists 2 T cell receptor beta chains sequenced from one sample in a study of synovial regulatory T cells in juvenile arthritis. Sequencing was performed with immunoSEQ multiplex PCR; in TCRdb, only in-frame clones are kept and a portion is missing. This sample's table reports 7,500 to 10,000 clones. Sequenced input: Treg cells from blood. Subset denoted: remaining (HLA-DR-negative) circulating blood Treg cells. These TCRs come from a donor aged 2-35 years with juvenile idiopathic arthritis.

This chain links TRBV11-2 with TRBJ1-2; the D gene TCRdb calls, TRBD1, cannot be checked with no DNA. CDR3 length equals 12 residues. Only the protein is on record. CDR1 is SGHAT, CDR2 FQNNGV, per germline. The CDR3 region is CASSLEGAGYTF.

The CDR3 protein is CASSPGGEDLFEKLFF. The chain couples TRBV9 to TRBJ1-4. This CDR3 is built from 16 residues. DNA is not recorded here. Germline CDR1 reads SGDLS; CDR2 reads YYNGEE.